This TCR beta chain was identified in a study of CD8 T cells in Susac syndrome (dated by TCRdb to the late 2010s). In the study overall: Whether CD8+ T cell activation and differentiation in Susac syndrome was antigen driven was tested using repertoire sequencing. What the authors observed across the whole study: The study acknowledged that relatively few individuals were included in the TCR sequencing and HLA analysis.

RNA was extracted with the RNeasy kit and roughly 0.45 to 1 ug was reverse transcribed using random hexamers. The immunoSEQ multiplex PCR assay, covering 54 Vbeta and 13 Jbeta segments, was used to amplify TCR beta CDR3 regions. PCR amplification bias was corrected by using a synthetic template baseline for primer optimization and computational correction. The published analysis was carried out like this. Reads were annotated to V, D and J genes per IMGT and analyzed with immunoSEQ Analyzer, keeping only productive sequences. Clonality was calculated as one minus the Shannon entropy normalized by log2 of the number of productive unique sequences. For each patient and control, public and private clones were evaluated among the 100 most prevalent clones. Susac-specific clones were defined as absent from healthy and MS cohorts, 1052 published viral clones and other ImmuneACCESS disease sequences. The public reads were reanalyzed by TCRdb: fastp trimming at Q25, MiXCR alignment, in-frame beta chains only. Rows are unified per CDR3 protein, each entry keeping the most common DNA and genes. V and J calls and clone size were set by TCRdb, not the authors. The sample contains approximately 140,000 distinct CDR3 sequences, 90% to 95% of them found a single time. The leading ten clones occupy 0.095% to 0.14% of the sample.

Per the germline V gene (reference sequence), LGHDT is the CDR1 and YNNKEL is the CDR2. The CDR3 goes from the cysteine to the phenylalanine over 13 residues. Of all the DNA, just the CDR3 is kept, 39 bases in frame from base 1. The V end loses 2 bases and the J end loses 5 bases, and a stretch of 10 bases separates them. This clonotype was seen a single time. It lacks a known antigen. It has no much larger one-base neighbor in the sample; base qualities were not kept. One read provides weak support. High-throughput TCR beta sequencing profiled peripheral blood CD8+ and CD4+ T cells from healthy donors, Susac syndrome patients and multiple sclerosis patients. The multiple sclerosis controls were treatment-naive patients whose relapsing-remitting disease, either stable or active, fulfilled the revised McDonald criteria. Bulk CD8+ and CD4+ T cells were purified magnetically by negative isolation, whereas CD8+ TEMRA cells were enriched by FACS. Blood was collected in EDTA tubes and processed within 24 hours, with PBMCs isolated through density gradient centrifugation. PBMCs intended for TCR sequencing were cryopreserved in liquid nitrogen and were subsequently thawed in a 37 degrees C water bath. Purity of sorted or isolated CD4+, CD8+ and CD8+ TEMRA cells was at least 90%.

The sequence links TRBV3-1 to TRBJ2-7; the D gene cannot be resolved reliably. This sequence originates from a human donor with multiple sclerosis. Sequenced input: CD4+ T cells from PBMCs. The nucleotide sequence is TGTGCCAGCAGCCAACCCCCTCGGGACGAGCAGTACTTC. This gives the protein CASSQPPRDEQYF.